This T cell receptor beta chain was profiled in a study of CD8 T cells in ankylosing spondylitis. Trimming took off 4 bases at V and 6 bases at J, with 16 bases between the two ends. In germline, CDR1 is SGHAT, CDR2 FQNNGV. The CDR3 has 14 amino acids. In making TCR beta libraries, quantitative 5'-RACE with molecular barcodes was used. TCRdb re-called the 5' RACE reads through MiXCR, storing one row per CDR3 protein. Found here are 150,000 to 200,000 distinct CDR3 sequences, approximately 18% of them singletons; the top ten hold approximately 4.3%. Concerning this clonotype itself: Its specificity is not known.

Whole-study findings and limits: In reactive arthritis synovial fluid and blood, some motif variants had been reported before. The study looked at matched synovial fluid samples from ankylosing spondylitis patients. Disease-linked clones were reported to be significantly enriched there. For ankylosing spondylitis blood, a TCR beta motif of eight or nine highly homologous variants appeared characteristic.

Sequencing input: blood, either unsorted or a sorted T cell fraction (not recorded which). The V and J genes are TRBV11-2 and TRBJ2-7, with a possible D match to TRBD1 (6 bases). This sequence originates from a male donor aged 10-29 years with ankylosing spondylitis or in good health (not recorded which). CDR3 residues: CASSSITQGFEQYF. The CDR3, as DNA: TGTGCCAGCAGCTCGATCACACAGGGTTTCGAGCAGTACTTC.